A selection of T cell receptor beta chains follows, all from one sample in a study of neurological immune-mediated disorders. TCRdb re-analysed the 5' RACE reads in MiXCR, keeping a single row per CDR3 protein. The profile shows about 46,000 distinct CDR3 sequences, around 2% of them singletons. Sequencing was performed on PBMCs. These receptors originate from a woman aged 40 to 50 with multiple sclerosis. The CDR3 runs from the conserved cysteine through the conserved F or W. Each record gives: J gene, clone size, V gene, D gene, CDR3 protein, CDR3 DNA. The D gene is left open where the match is weak. The size entry is marked missing in some rows and otherwise reads once, few, many or a size class.

j_call: TRBJ2-2
clone_size: many
v_call: TRBV15
d_call: -
cdr3_aa: CATSRGRAGELFF
cdr3_nt: TGTGCCACCAGCAGAGGCAGGGCCGGGGAGCTGTTTTTT

j_call: TRBJ2-2
clone_size: many
v_call: TRBV5-5
d_call: -
cdr3_aa: CASNGGTGELFF
cdr3_nt: TGTGCCAGCAACGGAGGCACCGGGGAGCTGTTTTTT

j_call: TRBJ1-4
clone_size: many
v_call: TRBV20-1
d_call: -
cdr3_aa: CSAREGSVDKGEKLFF
cdr3_nt: TGCAGTGCTAGAGAAGGTTCGGTGGATAAAGGAGAAAAACTGTTTTTT

j_call: TRBJ2-3
clone_size: many
v_call: TRBV10-2
d_call: -
cdr3_aa: CASRGGPSTDTQYF
cdr3_nt: TGCGCCAGCAGGGGGGGGCCGTCTACAGATACGCAGTATTTT

j_call: TRBJ1-2
clone_size: many
v_call: TRBV4-1
d_call: -
cdr3_aa: CASSQDHWTFYGYTF
cdr3_nt: TGCGCCAGCAGCCAAGATCACTGGACCTTCTATGGCTACACCTTC

j_call: TRBJ2-6
clone_size: many
v_call: TRBV6-5
d_call: -
cdr3_aa: CAAAKRGSTSGANVLTF
cdr3_nt: TGTGCCGCTGCGAAGAGGGGATCAACCTCTGGGGCCAACGTCCTGACTTTC

j_call: TRBJ2-1
clone_size: many
v_call: TRBV7-8
d_call: TRBD2
cdr3_aa: CASSLGLAGGPFF
cdr3_nt: TGTGCCAGCAGCTTAGGACTAGCGGGGGGCCCTTTCTTC

j_call: TRBJ1-1
clone_size: many
v_call: TRBV6-5
d_call: -
cdr3_aa: CASSYGGGGHTEAFF
cdr3_nt: TGTGCCAGCAGTTACGGGGGTGGGGGGCACACTGAAGCTTTCTTT

j_call: TRBJ2-3
clone_size: -
v_call: TRBV3-1
d_call: -
cdr3_aa: CASSQELFSTDTQYF
cdr3_nt: TGTGCCAGCAGCCAAGAACTCTTTAGCACAGATACGCAGTATTTT

j_call: TRBJ2-1
clone_size: many
v_call: TRBV7-2
d_call: -
cdr3_aa: CASGKAAYNEQFF
cdr3_nt: TGTGCCAGCGGTAAAGCAGCCTACAATGAGCAGTTCTTC

j_call: TRBJ2-7
clone_size: many
v_call: TRBV7-6
d_call: -
cdr3_aa: CASSLGGAGTGEQYF
cdr3_nt: TGTGCCAGCAGCTTAGGGGGTGCAGGTACCGGCGAGCAGTACTTC

j_call: TRBJ1-2
clone_size: many
v_call: TRBV29-1
d_call: -
cdr3_aa: CSVEGGDVGYTF
cdr3_nt: TGCAGCGTTGAAGGAGGGGATGTTGGCTACACCTTC

j_call: TRBJ2-7
clone_size: medium-sized
v_call: TRBV11-2
d_call: TRBD2
cdr3_aa: CASSLWGGSEQYF
cdr3_nt: TGTGCCAGCAGCTTATGGGGGGGTAGTGAGCAGTACTTC

j_call: TRBJ1-1
clone_size: many
v_call: TRBV5-1
d_call: -
cdr3_aa: CASSLQGRNTEAFF
cdr3_nt: TGCGCCAGCAGCTTGCAGGGGCGGAACACTGAAGCTTTCTTT

j_call: TRBJ2-2
clone_size: many
v_call: TRBV7-8
d_call: -
cdr3_aa: CASSLWSLNTGELFF
cdr3_nt: TGTGCCAGCAGCTTGTGGTCCCTGAACACCGGGGAGCTGTTTTTT

j_call: TRBJ1-1
clone_size: many
v_call: TRBV9
d_call: -
cdr3_aa: CASSVVGGEAFF
cdr3_nt: TGTGCCAGCAGCGTAGTGGGCGGTGAAGCTTTCTTT

j_call: TRBJ2-7
clone_size: many
v_call: TRBV27
d_call: -
cdr3_aa: CASSGAYEQYF
cdr3_nt: TGTGCCAGTTCTGGGGCCTACGAGCAGTACTTC

j_call: TRBJ2-4
clone_size: few
v_call: TRBV6-6
d_call: TRBD1
cdr3_aa: CASSGQGVTRDIQYF
cdr3_nt: TGTGCCAGCAGTGGACAGGGCGTGACGAGGGACATTCAGTACTTC

j_call: TRBJ2-3
clone_size: many
v_call: TRBV5-1
d_call: TRBD2
cdr3_aa: CASGGEGYTQYF
cdr3_nt: TGCGCCAGCGGCGGGGAGGGATATACGCAGTATTTT

j_call: TRBJ2-6
clone_size: many
v_call: TRBV5-1
d_call: -
cdr3_aa: CASSLGHLSGANVLTF
cdr3_nt: TGCGCCAGCAGCCTCGGACATCTCTCTGGGGCCAACGTCCTGACTTTC

j_call: TRBJ2-4
clone_size: many
v_call: TRBV4-1
d_call: -
cdr3_aa: CASSQVLSGYQNIQYF
cdr3_nt: TGCGCCAGCAGCCAAGTACTTTCGGGATACCAAAACATTCAGTACTTC

j_call: TRBJ2-2
clone_size: many
v_call: TRBV20-1
d_call: -
cdr3_aa: CSATRDSSTGELFF
cdr3_nt: TGCAGTGCTACCCGGGATTCCTCCACCGGGGAGCTGTTTTTT

j_call: TRBJ1-2
clone_size: many
v_call: TRBV18
d_call: TRBD1
cdr3_aa: CASSATPGQGSYGYTF
cdr3_nt: TGTGCCAGCTCCGCCACACCGGGACAGGGATCCTATGGCTACACCTTC

j_call: TRBJ2-7
clone_size: many
v_call: TRBV5-1
d_call: TRBD1
cdr3_aa: CASSFGQGAFYEQYF
cdr3_nt: TGCGCCAGCAGCTTCGGACAGGGGGCTTTCTACGAGCAGTACTTC

j_call: TRBJ1-2
clone_size: many
v_call: TRBV20-1
d_call: -
cdr3_aa: CSAMPPRTLLRGYTF
cdr3_nt: TGCAGTGCCATGCCCCCCCGGACCCTACTCAGGGGCTACACCTTC

j_call: TRBJ2-3
clone_size: many
v_call: TRBV6-5
d_call: TRBD1
cdr3_aa: CASSPFEGAVDTQYF
cdr3_nt: TGTGCCAGCAGCCCCTTTGAGGGGGCGGTGGATACGCAGTATTTT

j_call: TRBJ2-7
clone_size: many
v_call: TRBV5-8
d_call: -
cdr3_aa: CASSTGLLYEQYF
cdr3_nt: TGTGCCAGCAGCACCGGACTCCTCTACGAGCAGTACTTC

j_call: TRBJ1-4
clone_size: many
v_call: TRBV5-1
d_call: -
cdr3_aa: CASSLHDNEKLFF
cdr3_nt: TGCGCCAGCAGCTTGCATGATAATGAAAAACTGTTTTTT

j_call: TRBJ2-3
clone_size: many
v_call: TRBV5-1
d_call: -
cdr3_aa: CASSEYSGEADTQYF
cdr3_nt: TGCGCCAGCAGCGAGTATAGTGGGGAGGCAGATACGCAGTATTTT

j_call: TRBJ1-1
clone_size: many
v_call: TRBV5-1
d_call: TRBD1
cdr3_aa: CASSVGGMNTEAFF
cdr3_nt: TGCGCCAGCAGTGTAGGGGGCATGAACACTGAAGCTTTCTTT

j_call: TRBJ1-4
clone_size: many
v_call: TRBV5-1
d_call: -
cdr3_aa: CASSLGGRGEKLFF
cdr3_nt: TGCGCCAGCAGCTTGGGGGGGCGCGGCGAAAAACTGTTTTTT

j_call: TRBJ1-1
clone_size: many
v_call: TRBV20-1
d_call: -
cdr3_aa: CSARDPGAIMNTEAFF
cdr3_nt: TGCAGTGCTAGAGATCCAGGGGCCATCATGAACACTGAAGCTTTCTTT

j_call: TRBJ2-3
clone_size: -
v_call: TRBV20-1
d_call: TRBD1
cdr3_aa: CSATSGQGGEQPQYF
cdr3_nt: TGCAGTGCTACTTCTGGACAGGGGGGCGAACAGCCCCAGTATTTT

j_call: TRBJ2-3
clone_size: many
v_call: TRBV12-3/TRBV12-4
d_call: -
cdr3_aa: CASTPGVNRFTDTQYF
cdr3_nt: TGTGCCAGCACCCCGGGGGTCAACCGCTTCACAGATACGCAGTATTTT

j_call: TRBJ1-5
clone_size: many
v_call: TRBV3-1
d_call: -
cdr3_aa: CASSQDPQGHQPQHF
cdr3_nt: TGTGCCAGCAGCCAAGATCCCCAGGGTCATCAGCCCCAGCATTTT

j_call: TRBJ1-1
clone_size: many
v_call: TRBV11-2
d_call: TRBD1
cdr3_aa: CASSSVLWGAGGNTEAFF
cdr3_nt: TGTGCCAGCAGCTCGGTCTTATGGGGGGCAGGGGGGAACACTGAAGCTTTCTTT